This T cell receptor beta chain was identified during a study of T cell responses to AZD1222 COVID-19 vaccine. Overall study results and limits: CD4 TCRs associated with vaccination spanned spike, dominating at 160-218 and 743-854.

Germline loops: CDR1 SGDLS, CDR2 YYNGEE. The CDR3 extends over 17 amino acids. Trimming cost V 3 bases and J 0 bases, with 13 bases left between them. This table comes from immunoSEQ multiplex PCR, and its TCRdb copy is limited to in-frame clones, with some not included. The sample lists approximately 28,000 clones, approximately 92% occurring once. With respect to this clone: Its specificity is not known.

The sequencing here drew on peripheral blood, taken 28 days after the second AZD1222 dose. The J gene is TRBJ1-6, the V gene TRBV9; tentative D call: TRBD1 (6 bases). This TCR came from an adult who received the AZD1222 COVID-19 vaccine. The chain's CDR3 is CASSASGTSSYNSPLHF. Here the CDR3 DNA reads TGTGCCAGCAGCGCCTCAGGGACAAGCTCCTATAATTCACCCCTCCACTTT. The full variable domain, rest sourced from reference TRBV9 and TRBJ1-6, is DSGVTQTPKHLITATGQRVTLRCSPRSGDLSVYWYQQSLDQGLQFLIQYYNGEERAKGNILERFSAQQFPDLHSELNLSSLELGDSALYFCASSASGTSSYNSPLHFGNGTRLTVT.